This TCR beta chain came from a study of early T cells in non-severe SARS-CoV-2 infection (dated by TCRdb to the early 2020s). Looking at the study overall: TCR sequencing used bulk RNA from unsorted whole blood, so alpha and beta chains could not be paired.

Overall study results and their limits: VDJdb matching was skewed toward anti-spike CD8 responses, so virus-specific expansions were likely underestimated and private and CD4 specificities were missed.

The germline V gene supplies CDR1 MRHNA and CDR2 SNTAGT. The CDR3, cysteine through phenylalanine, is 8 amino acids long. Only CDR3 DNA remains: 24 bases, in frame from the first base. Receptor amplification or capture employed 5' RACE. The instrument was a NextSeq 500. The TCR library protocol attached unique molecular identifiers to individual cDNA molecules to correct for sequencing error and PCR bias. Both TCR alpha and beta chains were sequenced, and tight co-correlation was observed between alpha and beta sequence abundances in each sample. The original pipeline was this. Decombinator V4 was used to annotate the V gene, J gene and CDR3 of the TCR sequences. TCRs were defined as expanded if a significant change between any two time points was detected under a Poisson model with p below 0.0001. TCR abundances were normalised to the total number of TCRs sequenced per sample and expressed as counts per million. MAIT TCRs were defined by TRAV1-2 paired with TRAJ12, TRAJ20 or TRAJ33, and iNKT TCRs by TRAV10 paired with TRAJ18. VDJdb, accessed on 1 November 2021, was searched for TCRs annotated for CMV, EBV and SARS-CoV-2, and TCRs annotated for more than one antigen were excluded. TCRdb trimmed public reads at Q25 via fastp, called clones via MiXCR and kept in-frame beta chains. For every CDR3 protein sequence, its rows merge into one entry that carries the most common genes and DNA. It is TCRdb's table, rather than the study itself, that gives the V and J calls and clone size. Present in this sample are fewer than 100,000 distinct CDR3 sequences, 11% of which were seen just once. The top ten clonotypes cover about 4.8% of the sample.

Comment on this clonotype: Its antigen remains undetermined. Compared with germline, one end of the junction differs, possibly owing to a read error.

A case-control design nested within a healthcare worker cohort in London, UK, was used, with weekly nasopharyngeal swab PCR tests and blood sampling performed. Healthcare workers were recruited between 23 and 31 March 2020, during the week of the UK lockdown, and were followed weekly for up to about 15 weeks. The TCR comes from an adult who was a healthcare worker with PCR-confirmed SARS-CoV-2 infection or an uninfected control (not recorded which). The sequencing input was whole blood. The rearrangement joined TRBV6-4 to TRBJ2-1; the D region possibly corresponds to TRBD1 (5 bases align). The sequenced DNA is TGTGCCAGCAGTGAACAGGTTTTC. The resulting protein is CASSEQVF.